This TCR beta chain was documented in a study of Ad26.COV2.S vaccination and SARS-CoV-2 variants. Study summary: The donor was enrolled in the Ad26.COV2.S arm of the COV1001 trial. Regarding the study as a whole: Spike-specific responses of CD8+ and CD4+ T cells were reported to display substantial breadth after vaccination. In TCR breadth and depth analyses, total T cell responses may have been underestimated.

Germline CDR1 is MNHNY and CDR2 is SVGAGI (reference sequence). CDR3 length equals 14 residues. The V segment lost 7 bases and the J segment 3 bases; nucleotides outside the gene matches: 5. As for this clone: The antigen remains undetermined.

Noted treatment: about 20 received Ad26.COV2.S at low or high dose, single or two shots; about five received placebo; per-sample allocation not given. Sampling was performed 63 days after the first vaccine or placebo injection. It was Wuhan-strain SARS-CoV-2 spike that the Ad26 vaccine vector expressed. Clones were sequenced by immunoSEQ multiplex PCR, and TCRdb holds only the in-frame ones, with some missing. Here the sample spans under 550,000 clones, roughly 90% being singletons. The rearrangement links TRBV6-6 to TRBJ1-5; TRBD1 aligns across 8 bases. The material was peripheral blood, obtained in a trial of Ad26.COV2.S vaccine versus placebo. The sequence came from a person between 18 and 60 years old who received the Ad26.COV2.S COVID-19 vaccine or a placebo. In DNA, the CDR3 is TGTGCCAGCACCGGGACAGGACACAATCAGCCCCAGCATTTT. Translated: CASTGTGHNQPQHF.